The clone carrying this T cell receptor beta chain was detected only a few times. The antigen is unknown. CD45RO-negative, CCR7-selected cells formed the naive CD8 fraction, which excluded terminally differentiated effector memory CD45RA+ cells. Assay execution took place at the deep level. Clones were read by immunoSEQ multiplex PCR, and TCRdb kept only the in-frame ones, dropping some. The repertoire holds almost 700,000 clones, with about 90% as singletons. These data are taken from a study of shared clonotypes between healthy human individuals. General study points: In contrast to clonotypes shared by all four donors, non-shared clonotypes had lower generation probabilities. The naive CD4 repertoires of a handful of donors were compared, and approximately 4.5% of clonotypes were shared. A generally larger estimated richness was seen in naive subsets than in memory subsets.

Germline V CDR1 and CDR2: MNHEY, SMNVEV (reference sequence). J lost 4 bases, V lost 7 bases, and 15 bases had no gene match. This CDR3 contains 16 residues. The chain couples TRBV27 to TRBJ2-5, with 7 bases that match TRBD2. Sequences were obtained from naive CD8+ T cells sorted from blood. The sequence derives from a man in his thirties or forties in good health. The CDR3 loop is CASTPGGEGPPETQYF. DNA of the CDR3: TGTGCCAGCACCCCTGGGGGGGAGGGCCCCCCAGAGACCCAGTACTTC.